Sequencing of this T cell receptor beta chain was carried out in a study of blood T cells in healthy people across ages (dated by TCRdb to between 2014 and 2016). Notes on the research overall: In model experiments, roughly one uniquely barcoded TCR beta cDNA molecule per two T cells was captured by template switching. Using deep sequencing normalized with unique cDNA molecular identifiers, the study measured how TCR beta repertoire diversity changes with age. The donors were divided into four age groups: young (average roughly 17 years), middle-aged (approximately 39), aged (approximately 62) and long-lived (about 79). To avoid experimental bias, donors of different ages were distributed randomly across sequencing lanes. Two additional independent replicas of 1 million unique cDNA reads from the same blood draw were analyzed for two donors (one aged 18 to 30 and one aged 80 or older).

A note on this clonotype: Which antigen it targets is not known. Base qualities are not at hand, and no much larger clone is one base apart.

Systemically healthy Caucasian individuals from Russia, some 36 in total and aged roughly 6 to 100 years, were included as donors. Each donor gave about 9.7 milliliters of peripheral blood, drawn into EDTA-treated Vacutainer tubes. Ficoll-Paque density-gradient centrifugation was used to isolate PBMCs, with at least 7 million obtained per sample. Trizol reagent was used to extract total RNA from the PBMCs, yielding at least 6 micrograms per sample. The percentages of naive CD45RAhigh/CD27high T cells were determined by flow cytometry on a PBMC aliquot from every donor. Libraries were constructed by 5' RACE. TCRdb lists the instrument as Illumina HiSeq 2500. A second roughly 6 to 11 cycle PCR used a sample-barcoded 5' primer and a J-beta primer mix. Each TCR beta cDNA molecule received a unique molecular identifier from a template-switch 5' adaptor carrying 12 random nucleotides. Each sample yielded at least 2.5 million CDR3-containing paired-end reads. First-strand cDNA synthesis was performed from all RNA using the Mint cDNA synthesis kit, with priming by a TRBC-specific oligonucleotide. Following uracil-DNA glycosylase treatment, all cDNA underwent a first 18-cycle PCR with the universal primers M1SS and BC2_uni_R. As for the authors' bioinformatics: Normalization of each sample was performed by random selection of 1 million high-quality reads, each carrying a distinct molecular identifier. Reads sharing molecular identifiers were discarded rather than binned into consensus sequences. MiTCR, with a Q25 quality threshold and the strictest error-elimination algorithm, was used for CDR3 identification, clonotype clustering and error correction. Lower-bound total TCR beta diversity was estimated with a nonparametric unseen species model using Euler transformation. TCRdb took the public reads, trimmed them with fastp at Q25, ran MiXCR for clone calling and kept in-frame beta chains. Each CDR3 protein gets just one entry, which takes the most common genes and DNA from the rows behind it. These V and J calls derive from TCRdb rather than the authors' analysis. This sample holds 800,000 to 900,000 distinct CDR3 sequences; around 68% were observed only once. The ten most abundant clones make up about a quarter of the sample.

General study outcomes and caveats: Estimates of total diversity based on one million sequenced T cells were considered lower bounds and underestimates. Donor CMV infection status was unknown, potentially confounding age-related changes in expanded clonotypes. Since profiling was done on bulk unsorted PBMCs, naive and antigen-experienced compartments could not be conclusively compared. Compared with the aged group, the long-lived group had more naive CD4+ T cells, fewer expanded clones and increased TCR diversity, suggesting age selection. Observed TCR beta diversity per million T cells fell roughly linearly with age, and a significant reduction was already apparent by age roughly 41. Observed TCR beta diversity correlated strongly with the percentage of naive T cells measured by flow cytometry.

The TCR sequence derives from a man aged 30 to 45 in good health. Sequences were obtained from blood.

This receptor has the CDR3 CASSLERGQNSNQPQHF. At the DNA level, the sequence is TGTGCCAGCAGCTTAGAGCGAGGACAGAATAGCAATCAGCCCCAGCATTTT. The chain is made from TRBV11-2 and TRBJ1-5, and possibly TRBD1, on 6 matching bases. V lost 0 bases and J lost 0 bases; the stretch between them is 12 bases long. Counted from cysteine to phenylalanine, this CDR3 has 17 amino acids. Only the CDR3 portion is preserved as DNA: 51 bases, with reading frame beginning at the first base. From the germline V gene, CDR1 is SGHAT and CDR2 is FQNNGV.